A single sample is the source of the 12 T cell receptor beta chains below, sequenced in a study of blood T cell repertoires in COVID-19. Sequenced by immunoSEQ multiplex PCR; TCRdb stores in-frame clones only, minus some. Of 150,000 to 200,000 clones listed, roughly 80% are singletons. Specimen: PBMCs or T cells enriched from blood (not recorded which). The receptors were sampled from a woman aged 40-49 years with acute COVID-19.

V and J are TRBV6-5 and TRBJ1-6; TRBD1 is a possible D gene (6 bases). This CDR3 region has 13 residues. The V end was cut by 9 bases, the J end by 5 bases, with 11 bases between. Germline CDR1 is MNHEY and CDR2 is SVGAGI. The CDR3 DNA reads as TGTGCCAGTCGGCAGGGGAATAATTCACCCCTCCACTTT. This encodes CASRQGNNSPLHF.

The V call is TRBV6-5, the J call TRBJ2-4; tentative D call: TRBD1 (6 bases). CDR1 is MNHEY, CDR2 SVGAGI, per germline. Deletions cut 6 bases from V and 9 bases from J, with 12 bases between. CDR3 length: 12 residues. The CDR3 DNA follows: TGTGCCAGCAGCACAGGGACGGGCATTCAGTACTTC. Protein sequence: CASSTGTGIQYF.

J is TRBJ1-3 and V is TRBV5-1; a possible D gene is TRBD1 (6 bases). Trimming took 4 bases from V and 1 from J, leaving 6 bases between them. The CDR3 sequence is 13 residues long. CDR1 and CDR2 from the germline V gene are SGHRS and YFSETQ. The CDR3 coding sequence is TGCGCCAGCAGCCAGGGGTCTGGAAACACCATATATTTT. Its protein is CASSQGSGNTIYF.

V gene TRBV6-1 combines with J gene TRBJ1-3; TRBD1 might be the D (5 bases). Trimming pared 2 bases from V and 0 bases from J, leaving 14 bases between. The germline V gene has CDR1 MNHNS and CDR2 SASEGT. This CDR3 is 17 amino acids long. The CDR3 DNA reads as TGTGCCAGCAGTGAACGGAGGGGACTTTACTCTGGAAACACCATATATTTT. Translating it yields CASSERRGLYSGNTIYF.

The chain has TRBV11-1 and TRBJ1-1; D possibly corresponds to TRBD1 (6 bases). The CDR3 covers 13 residues. From germline, CDR1 is SGHAT and CDR2 FQDESV (reference sequence). V lost 9 bases and J 3 bases, leaving 14 bases between the germline ends. The CDR3 coding sequence is TGTGCCAGTGCGGGGGACACCTACACTGAAGCTTTCTTT. This codes for CASAGDTYTEAFF.

CDR3 region: CASSPGTGSYNEQFF. CDR3 in DNA: TGTGCCAGCAGCCCCGGGACAGGGAGCTACAATGAGCAGTTCTTC. The genes are TRBV6-5 and TRBJ2-1; 9 bases map to TRBD1. Trimming took 6 bases from V and 3 from J; bases not matched to a gene: 6. This CDR3 spans 15 amino acids. Germline V gene lookup returns CDR1 MNHEY and CDR2 SVGAGI.

This clone was seen a single time. The gene calls are TRBV19 and TRBJ1-5, with D possibly matching TRBD1 (6 bases). The CDR3 loop spans 13 amino acids. Trimming took off 5 bases at V and 4 bases at J, with 9 bases between the two ends. Germline CDR1 and CDR2: LNHDA and SQIVND (reference sequence). The CDR3 spells CASSPDRNQPQHF. Written as DNA, the CDR3 is TGTGCCAGTAGTCCTGACAGGAATCAGCCCCAGCATTTT.

The CDR3 here is CASSPRGSGNTGELFF. CDR3 sequence (DNA): TGTGCCAGCAGCCCTCGGGGGAGCGGGAACACCGGGGAGCTGTTTTTT. The rearrangement uses TRBV7-9 and TRBJ2-2, with a weak D call TRBD2 (6 bases). Between the trimmed V and J ends, which lost 5 bases and 1 base, there was a span of 14 bases. This CDR3 spans 16 amino acids. The germline CDR1 and CDR2 sequences are SEHNR and FQNEAQ (reference sequence).

CDR3 nucleotide sequence: TGTGCCAGCAGCTTAATAGGGCTAGCGGGAGGGGGGCAGTTCTTC. Its translation is CASSLIGLAGGGQFF. This chain links TRBV7-3 with TRBJ2-1; 12 bases align to TRBD2. V shed 1 base, J shed 12 bases, and the junction held 7 bases outside the gene matches. CDR1 and CDR2 (germline): SGHTA, FQGTGA. The CDR3 runs 15 residues.

This clone was observed a few times. J is TRBJ2-7 and V is TRBV11-2; tentatively, D is TRBD2 (6 bases). V was clipped by 5 bases and J by 0 bases, with 20 bases between them. The CDR3 has 17 amino acids. Germline CDR1 is SGHAT and CDR2 is FQNNGV. The chain's CDR3 is CASSPPTPRGSSYEQYF. The CDR3 DNA sequence: TGTGCCAGCAGCCCCCCGACTCCCCGGGGGAGCTCCTACGAGCAGTACTTC.

The V gene is TRBV27, the J gene TRBJ2-6, with TRBD1 matching 8 bases. The V and J ends lost 4 bases and 0 bases, in that order; junction bases with no gene match: 5. Germline CDR1 MNHEY, CDR2 SMNVEV (reference sequence). This CDR3 has 17 residues. The CDR3 is CASSSRTGISGANVLTF. CDR3 in DNA: TGTGCCAGCAGTTCTCGGACAGGGATCTCTGGGGCCAACGTCCTGACTTTC. The whole variable domain, remainder taken from reference TRBV27 and TRBJ2-6, is EAQVTQNPRYLITVTGKKLTVTCSQNMNHEYMSWYRQDPGLGLRQIYYSMNVEVTDKGDVPEGYKVSRKEKRNFPLILESPSPNQTSLYFCASSSRTGISGANVLTFGAGSRLTVL.

This clone has more than one count but fewer than ten. This CDR3 reads CASGGAGTTNEKLFF. CDR3 DNA: TGTGCCAGCGGGGGGGCCGGGACAACTAATGAAAAACTGTTTTTT. The chain has TRBV2 and TRBJ1-4; D is perhaps TRBD1 (6 bases). The CDR3 totals 15 residues. V lost 8 bases to trimming and J lost 0 bases, with 13 bases between them. Germline values: CDR1 SNHLY, CDR2 FYNNEI.